This TCR beta chain was found in a study of CD4 T cells in relation to SARS-CoV-2 and coronaviruses. Study outcomes and limitations: Monoreactive clones expanded significantly more to SARS-CoV-2 than crossreactive clones did.

CD4+ T cells from unexposed donors were obtained before the COVID-19 pandemic (2011-2018). Cryopreserved PBMCs were CD4-enriched, then split into naive and memory cells. There are 14 residues in the CDR3. The junction had 8 bases not matched to a gene; V was cut back by 4 bases and J by 2 bases. The germline V gene encodes CDR1 SQVTM and CDR2 ANQGSEA. Comments on this clone: The antigen is unknown.

Naive and memory CD4+ T cell DNA was deep-sequenced without culture. Profiling relied on immunoSEQ multiplex PCR, and the TCRdb table lists in-frame clones only, not all of them. This table holds some 65,000 clones, over 80% found once. This TCR derives from a human donor in good health. The sequenced sample was memory CD4+ T cells from PBMCs. The genes are TRBV29-1 and TRBJ2-7, with 7 bases fitting TRBD1. The CDR3 region has the DNA TGCAGCGTTGGGGTAGGGACAGTGGCCTACGAGCAGTACTTC. Amino acid sequence: CSVGVGTVAYEQYF.